These 27 T cell receptor beta chains were all obtained from the same sample, sequenced in a study of T cell responses to AZD1222 COVID-19 vaccine. The protocol was immunoSEQ multiplex PCR, while the TCRdb copy is restricted to in-frame clones and leaves out a portion. This sample carries some 190,000 clones, around 94% of them seen once, and the ten largest clones take around 1.8%. Sequenced material: peripheral blood, taken 28 days after the second dose of the MenACWY control vaccine. The receptors were sampled from an adult who received the MenACWY meningococcal vaccine as a control.

The V call is TRBV3-1 (or the pseudogene TRBV3-2), the J call TRBJ2-1; maybe TRBD2 (6 bases). V was shortened by 4 bases and J by 0 bases, with 13 bases between the two germline ends. CDR1 and CDR2 (germline): LGHDT, YNNKEL (reference sequence). CDR3 length: 16 amino acids. For the CDR3, the DNA is TGTGCCAGCAGCCCGCCGGGACTGGACTCCTACAATGAGCAGTTCTTC. Its protein product is CASSPPGLDSYNEQFF.

The CDR3 DNA sequence: TGTGCCAGTAGTATGCTCGGGACTAGCGGGGTCTACGAGCAGTACTTC. It yields the protein CASSMLGTSGVYEQYF. The rearrangement joins TRBV19 to TRBJ2-7, with 13 bases aligning to TRBD2. Looked up from germline, CDR1 is LNHDA and CDR2 is SQIVND (reference sequence). This CDR3 is 16 amino acids long. The V and J ends lost 3 bases and 3 bases, in that order; junction bases with no gene match: 5.

In this sample, this clone turned up once. CDR3 bases: TGTGCCAGCAGTCATGGACAGGGGGCCTACGAGCAGTACTTC. It translates to CASSHGQGAYEQYF. The rearrangement links TRBV27 to TRBJ2-7; 10 bases agree with TRBD1. After removal of 5 bases from V and 2 bases from J, the junction contained 3 bases not matched to a gene. The CDR3 runs to 14 residues. Germline V CDR1 and CDR2: MNHEY, SMNVEV (reference sequence).

The V and J genes are TRBV10-3 and TRBJ1-1, with a weak D call TRBD1 (6 bases). Trimming removed 4 bases from V and 1 base from J, with 13 bases in between. This CDR3 comprises 15 residues. Germline V CDR1 and CDR2: ENHRY, SYGVKD. The chain's CDR3 is CAISGGGEWNTEAFF. The CDR3 bases are TGTGCCATCAGTGGAGGGGGGGAATGGAACACTGAAGCTTTCTTT.

This chain connects TRBV7-2 to TRBJ2-1; TRBD2 agrees at 15 bases. The CDR3 runs 16 residues. V shed 5 bases, J shed 8 bases, and the junction held 7 bases outside the gene matches. Germline V gene lookup returns CDR1 SGHTA and CDR2 FQGNSA. The CDR3 nucleotides read TGTGCCAGCAGCCCTGGACTAGCGGGAGGGACGGATGAGCAGTTCTTC. Translation gives CASSPGLAGGTDEQFF. Based on the CDR3 plus reference TRBV7-2 and TRBJ2-1, the full variable domain is GAGVSQSPSNKVTEKGKDVELRCDPISGHTALYWYRQSLGQGLEFLIYFQGNSAPDKSGLPSDRFSAERTGGSVSTLTIQRTQQEDSAVYLCASSPGLAGGTDEQFFGPGTRLTVL.

The gene calls are TRBV30 and TRBJ2-5; the match to TRBD1 covers 7 bases. The CDR3 totals 13 residues. Trimming took 4 bases from V and 4 from J; bases not matched to a gene: 6. Germline CDR1 and CDR2: GTSNPN and SVGIG (reference sequence). As DNA, the CDR3 is TGTGCCTGGAAACGACAGGGTTCAGAGACCCAGTACTTC. It is translated as CAWKRQGSETQYF.

CDR3 sequence (DNA): TGTGCCAGCAGCGTTGACAGGGCTGGCTACACCTTC. The encoded protein is CASSVDRAGYTF. The chain employs TRBV7-9 and TRBJ1-2, with 7 bases identical to TRBD1. Germline trimming cut 5 bases from V and 7 bases from J; bases unmatched to any gene: 4. The CDR3 spans 12 residues. Germline V gene sequence: CDR1 SEHNR, CDR2 FQNEAQ (reference sequence).

This clone is a singleton in its sample. The chain employs TRBV7-9 and TRBJ1-4; D perhaps matches TRBD1 (5 bases). The V and J ends lost 8 bases and 0 bases respectively, with 16 bases between them. The CDR3 is 16 residues long. The germline gives CDR1 SEHNR, CDR2 FQNEAQ (reference sequence). The DNA of the CDR3 is TGTGCCAGCGGGGGACGGGCAACCGCAACTAATGAAAAACTGTTTTTT. Translated: CASGGRATATNEKLFF.

V is TRBV15 and J is TRBJ2-3; D might be TRBD2 (6 bases). CDR3 length: 15 residues. The germline V gene encodes CDR1 LNHNV and CDR2 YYDKDF (reference sequence). V was shortened by 7 bases and J by 2 bases, with 16 bases between the two germline ends. CDR3 nucleotides: TGTGCCACCATCACTCCCGGGAGCCCCACAGATACGCAGTATTTT. It is translated as CATITPGSPTDTQYF.

CDR3 sequence (DNA): TGTGCCAGCAGTTATGGGGGGAACTATGGCTACACCTTC. This codes for CASSYGGNYGYTF. The chain carries TRBV12-3 or TRBV12-4 and TRBJ1-2, with D possibly matching TRBD1 (5 bases). Between the trimmed V and J ends, which lost 4 bases and 2 bases, there was a span of 8 bases. The CDR3 spans 13 residues.

The V and J genes are TRBV18 and TRBJ2-5; TRBD2 matches 9 bases. The CDR3 covers 17 residues. Losses at the gene ends were 0 bases for V and 1 base for J; bases not matched to a gene: 6. Germline assignment: CDR1 KGHSH and CDR2 LQKENI. The CDR3 nucleotides read TGTGCCAGCTCACCACCGTCGGCTAGCGGGGTCCAAGAGACCCAGTACTTC. Its protein product is CASSPPSASGVQETQYF.

The chain couples TRBV19 to TRBJ1-2; D uncertain. V shed 1 base and J shed 8 bases, with 14 bases lying between them. CDR3 length: 14 amino acids. Germline V gene data show CDR1 as LNHDA and CDR2 as SQIVND (reference sequence). CDR3 sequence: CASSIGEGPGGYTF. In DNA, the CDR3 is TGTGCCAGTAGTATAGGTGAAGGGCCAGGAGGCTACACCTTC. Supplemented by reference TRBV19 and TRBJ1-2, the full variable domain reads DGGITQSPKYLFRKEGQNVTLSCEQNLNHDAMYWYRQDPGQGLRLIYYSQIVNDFQKGDIAEGYSVSREKKESFPLTVTSAQKNPTAFYLCASSIGEGPGGYTFGSGTRLTVV.

The V call is TRBV4-3, the J call TRBJ1-3, with D maybe TRBD1 (5 bases). Germline lookup yields CDR1 LGHNA and CDR2 YSLEER. The length of the CDR3 is 16 residues. V lost 1 base, J lost 0 bases, and 10 bases lay in between. Here the CDR3 reads CASSQVQEYSGNTIYF. As DNA, the CDR3 is TGCGCCAGCAGCCAAGTACAGGAATACTCTGGAAACACCATATATTTT.

This chain links TRBV19 with TRBJ2-5, with D perhaps assigned TRBD1 or TRBD2 (5 bases each). This CDR3 has 13 amino acids. Per germline, CDR1 LNHDA and CDR2 SQIVND (reference sequence). V lost 8 bases to trimming and J lost 7 bases, with 17 bases between them. The CDR3 DNA sequence: TGTGCCAGTTCAAGGGACCCAAGGGGGACCCAGTACTTC. Translated, it gives CASSRDPRGTQYF.

The chain recombines TRBV5-1 with TRBJ2-1, with 7 bases fitting TRBD2. From germline, CDR1 is SGHRS and CDR2 YFSETQ. Trimming removed 2 bases from V and 6 bases from J; junction bases left unmatched: 2. The CDR3 runs 13 residues. CDR3 amino acids: CASSFERGNEQFF. CDR3 DNA: TGCGCCAGCAGCTTTGAGCGGGGCAATGAGCAGTTCTTC.

CDR3 in amino acids: CATSRPGTGASNEKLFF. The CDR3 DNA reads as TGTGCCACCAGCAGACCCGGGACAGGGGCGTCTAATGAAAAACTGTTTTTT. V usage is TRBV15 and J usage is TRBJ1-4, with 10 bases that match TRBD1. V was pared by 2 bases and J by 3 bases, with 6 bases of the junction left unmatched. The CDR3 is 17 residues long. CDR1 is LNHNV, CDR2 YYDKDF, per germline (reference sequence).

The chain combines TRBV6-4 with TRBJ1-1; no reliable D call. The CDR3 covers 13 residues. Between the trimmed V and J ends, which lost 5 bases and 1 base, there was a span of 8 bases. In germline, CDR1 is MRHNA, CDR2 SNTAGT. CDR3 residues: CASSRSGNTEAFF. The CDR3 nucleotides are TGTGCCAGCAGTCGCAGTGGGAACACTGAAGCTTTCTTT.

The gene calls are TRBV5-1 and TRBJ1-1; D gene ambiguous. CDR3 length: 15 amino acids. The germline CDR1 and CDR2 sequences are SGHRS and YFSETQ. The V and J ends lost 4 bases and 1 base respectively, with 14 bases between them. The CDR3 sequence is CASSRVRVGNTEAFF. The CDR3 DNA reads TGCGCCAGCAGCCGGGTGCGGGTCGGGAACACTGAAGCTTTCTTT.

The V and J genes are TRBV14 and TRBJ2-3; 7 bases agree with TRBD1. Trimming at V came to 6 bases and at J to 1 base, leaving 10 bases not matched to a gene. The CDR3 sequence is 16 residues long. CDR1 and CDR2 from the germline V gene are SGHDN and FVKESK. The CDR3 reads CASSQITGVGTDTQYF. CDR3 nucleotide sequence: TGTGCCAGCAGTCAAATCACAGGGGTCGGCACAGATACGCAGTATTTT.

The gene calls are TRBV5-1 and TRBJ2-7, with 9 bases that match TRBD1. CDR3 size: 15 residues. J lost 4 bases, V lost 4 bases, and 9 bases had no gene match. Germline CDR1 is SGHRS and CDR2 is YFSETQ. CDR3: CASSGPGTGRYEQYF. The CDR3 DNA is TGCGCCAGCAGCGGGCCCGGGACAGGGAGGTACGAGCAGTACTTC. Full variable domain (missing parts from reference TRBV5-1 and TRBJ2-7): KAGVTQTPRYLIKTRGQQVTLSCSPISGHRSVSWYQQTPGQGLQFLFEYFSETQRNKGNFPGRFSGRQFSNSRSEMNVSTLELGDSALYLCASSGPGTGRYEQYFGPGTRLTVT.

CDR3 in amino acids: CASSLGTGDQPQHF. For the CDR3, the DNA is TGCGCCAGCAGCTTAGGGACAGGGGATCAGCCCCAGCATTTT. The V call is TRBV5-1, the J call TRBJ1-5; TRBD1 matches 10 bases. In germline, CDR1 is SGHRS, CDR2 YFSETQ. The V segment lost 2 bases and the J segment 5 bases; nucleotides outside the gene matches: 1. This CDR3 region has 14 residues.

This clone was detected only once. This rearrangement joins TRBV18 to TRBJ2-2; no reliable D call. V lost 3 bases to trimming and J lost 6 bases, with 11 bases between them. There are 14 residues in the CDR3. Germline values: CDR1 KGHSH, CDR2 LQKENI. CDR3 coding DNA: TGTGCCAGCTCACCTAGCAGAGACGCCGGGGAGCTGTTTTTT. Translation: CASSPSRDAGELFF. Filled out from reference TRBV18 and TRBJ2-2, the complete variable domain reads NAGVMQNPRHLVRRRGQEARLRCSPMKGHSHVYWYRQLPEEGLKFMVYLQKENIIDESGMPKERFSAEFPKEGPSILRIQQVVRGDSAAYFCASSPSRDAGELFFGEGSRLTVL.

The chain employs TRBV28 and TRBJ2-7; weak D call: TRBD2 (5 bases). The CDR3 contains 14 residues. Per the germline V gene, CDR1 is MDHEN and CDR2 is SYDVKM. V lost 3 bases, J lost 2 bases, and 11 bases lay in between. CDR3 sequence (DNA): TGTGCCAGCAGTTTTACGGGGAGACCCTACGAGCAGTACTTC. Translation gives CASSFTGRPYEQYF.

The chain has TRBV11-1 and TRBJ2-7; 13 bases agree with TRBD2. CDR3 size: 15 residues. V shed 10 bases and J 7 bases; nucleotides not matched to a gene: 13. The V gene's germline CDR1 is SGHAT and CDR2 FQDESV (reference sequence). The CDR3 DNA reads TGTGCCACCCAGGGGGGGACTAGCGGGGTCCGGGAGCAGTACTTC. Amino acid sequence: CATQGGTSGVREQYF.

In DNA, the CDR3 is TGTGCCACACAGGGCAGGGTCGAAACTGAAGCTTTCTTT. Translating it yields CATQGRVETEAFF. The chain carries TRBV21-1 and TRBJ1-1; the table's D gene call, TRBD1, was not cross checked with the DNA. TRBV21-1 is tagged as a pseudogene. This CDR3 region has 13 residues.

This clone was counted a few times. The V call is TRBV7-2, the J call TRBJ1-4; the D is unclear. In germline, CDR1 is SGHTA, CDR2 FQGNSA. The CDR3 covers 13 residues. V was shortened by 4 bases and J by 12 bases, with 15 bases between the two germline ends. Here the CDR3 DNA reads TGTGCCAGCAGCTACGACCTACTCGGGGAACTGTTTTTT. It specifies CASSYDLLGELFF.

The V gene is TRBV14, the J gene TRBJ1-2; no clear D gene. Germline CDR1 SGHDN, CDR2 FVKESK. The length of the CDR3 is 13 residues. V lost 1 base, J lost 4 bases, and 7 bases lay in between. CDR3 residues: CASSQVWFYGYTF. As DNA, the CDR3 is TGTGCCAGCAGCCAAGTTTGGTTCTATGGCTACACCTTC. Drawing the rest from reference TRBV14 and TRBJ1-2, the complete variable domain is EAGVTQFPSHSVIEKGQTVTLRCDPISGHDNLYWYRRVMGKEIKFLLHFVKESKQDESGMPNNRFLAERTGGTYSTLKVQPAELEDSGVYFCASSQVWFYGYTFGSGTRLTVV.